This entry lists 20 T cell receptor beta chains sequenced from one sample in a study of cytomegalovirus exposure and HLA in healthy donors. It was with 60 Vbeta and 13 Jbeta primers that the PCR ran. The table came from immunoSEQ multiplex PCR; TCRdb's copy has only in-frame clones and leaves some out. The data show roughly 81,000 clones, around 80% seen once. Sequences were obtained from PBMCs. Every receptor here comes from a man aged 30 to 39 in good health and CMV-seronegative.

The gene calls are TRBV4-1 and TRBJ2-5; D remains ambiguous. With 4 bases removed from V and 2 bases from J, the gap between germline ends came to 8 bases. This CDR3 has 13 residues. Per the germline V gene, CDR1 is MGHRA and CDR2 is YSYEKL. This CDR3 is CASSPRVQETQYF. CDR3 coding DNA: TGCGCCAGCAGCCCCCGGGTACAAGAGACCCAGTACTTC.

The chain couples TRBV30 to TRBJ1-1; D not certain. The CDR3 has 11 amino acids. V was cut by 3 bases and J by 5 bases, with 7 bases left in between. The V gene's germline CDR1 is GTSNPN and CDR2 SVGIG (reference sequence). The CDR3 nucleotides are TGTGCCTGGAGCCCGCGGACTGAAGCTTTCTTT. Translating gives CAWSPRTEAFF.

This clone was counted only a few times. V gene TRBV5-1 combines with J gene TRBJ2-6; the D is unclear. Germline CDR1 SGHRS, CDR2 YFSETQ. Trimming pared 3 bases from V and 0 bases from J, leaving 4 bases between. CDR3 size: 14 residues. CDR3 protein: CASSSRSGANVLTF. CDR3 sequence (DNA): TGCGCCAGCAGCTCGCGCTCTGGGGCCAACGTCCTGACTTTC.

The chain carries TRBV7-9 and TRBJ1-3; D uncertain. CDR3 length: 15 amino acids. V was clipped by 1 base and J by 0 bases, with 7 bases between them. The germline CDR1 and CDR2 sequences are SEHNR and FQNEAQ (reference sequence). The chain's CDR3 is CASSLVQSSGNTIYF. The DNA of the CDR3 is TGTGCCAGCAGCTTAGTTCAATCCTCTGGAAACACCATATATTTT.

V and J are TRBV5-6 and TRBJ2-7, with 8 bases matching TRBD2. J lost 9 bases, V lost 0 bases, and 8 bases had no gene match. In germline, CDR1 is SGHDT, CDR2 YYEEEE. The CDR3 loop spans 14 amino acids. CDR3 protein: CASSLASGSIGQYF. The CDR3 region has the DNA TGTGCCAGCAGCTTGGCTAGCGGGTCAATCGGGCAGTACTTC.

The genes are TRBV9 and TRBJ2-1; D not resolved. The V gene lost 4 bases and the J gene lost 6 bases, with 14 bases spanning the gap. The CDR3 spans 14 residues. Germline CDR1 SGDLS, CDR2 YYNGEE. The CDR3 region has the DNA TGTGCCAGCAGCCCCTATATTTCATCCAATGAGCAGTTCTTC. It yields the protein CASSPYISSNEQFF.

This chain connects TRBV11-2 to TRBJ2-3, with TRBD2 matching over 11 bases. Trimming removed 3 bases from V and 6 bases from J; junction bases left unmatched: 14. The germline CDR1 and CDR2 sequences are SGHAT and FQNNGV. The CDR3 runs 18 residues. Here the CDR3 reads CASSFRLAGKSVSDTQYF. For the CDR3, the DNA is TGTGCCAGCAGCTTTCGACTAGCGGGAAAGTCTGTGTCTGATACGCAGTATTTT.

The chain joins TRBV5-1 to TRBJ2-6; 14 positions match TRBD2. The junction had 12 bases not matched to a gene; V was cut back by 4 bases and J by 3 bases. Germline V gives CDR1 SGHRS, CDR2 YFSETQ. The CDR3 is 20 amino acids. In DNA form, the CDR3 reads TGCGCCAGCAGCCCACGCCTGACTAGCGGGGGGGCGGATGGGGCCAACGTCCTGACTTTC. It yields the protein CASSPRLTSGGADGANVLTF.

In its sample, this clone was seen once. The genes are TRBV12-5 and TRBJ2-2; 7 bases align to TRBD1. This CDR3 has 18 residues. Germline V lookup: CDR1 LGHNT, CDR2 FRNRAP. The V and J ends lost 1 base and 4 bases, in that order; junction bases with no gene match: 12. CDR3 loop: CASGLAPGDRVGTGELFF. The CDR3 nucleotides read TGTGCTAGTGGTTTGGCGCCCGGAGACAGGGTAGGCACCGGGGAGCTGTTTTTT.

The chain joins TRBV15 to TRBJ1-2, with D tentatively TRBD1 (5 bases). The germline V gene encodes CDR1 LNHNV and CDR2 YYDKDF (reference sequence). This CDR3 spans 14 amino acids. Trimming cost V 3 bases and J 8 bases, with 16 bases left between them. DNA of the CDR3: TGTGCCACCAGCAGGGGGGAGGATACGGTCGGCTACACCTTC. It specifies CATSRGEDTVGYTF.

This clone was detected only a few times. The gene calls are TRBV6-5 and TRBJ2-7; D is ambiguous. This CDR3 has 15 amino acids. Germline CDR1 MNHEY, CDR2 SVGAGI. Trimming took 0 bases from V and 4 from J, leaving 13 bases between them. In nucleotides, the CDR3 is TGTGCCAGCAGTTACTCAACGGTGCCCTCTTACGAGCAGTACTTC. Amino acid sequence: CASSYSTVPSYEQYF.

The CDR3: CASSLGGFKPQHF. CDR3 nucleotides: TGTGCCAGCAGCTTAGGGGGTTTCAAACCCCAGCATTTT. The chain combines TRBV5-8 with TRBJ1-5; D may be TRBD1 (6 bases). The CDR3 length is 13 residues. V lost 2 bases to trimming and J lost 10 bases, with 13 bases between them. CDR1 and CDR2 (germline): SGHTS, YDEGEE.

This clone occurred a few times. The rearrangement uses TRBV7-2 and TRBJ2-1; D is possibly TRBD1 (6 bases). V lost 5 bases, J lost 9 bases, and 11 bases lay in between. This CDR3 region has 12 residues. Germline V CDR1 and CDR2: SGHTA, FQGNSA. Here the CDR3 reads CASSTRGTEQFF. The CDR3 bases are TGTGCCAGCAGCACTAGGGGGACTGAGCAGTTCTTC.

CDR3 sequence reads: CASSLDRGAYNEQFF. CDR3 sequence (DNA): TGTGCCAGCAGCTTGGATCGGGGGGCATACAATGAGCAGTTCTTC. The rearrangement joins TRBV5-6 to TRBJ2-1, with D possibly being TRBD2 (7 bases). The V gene's germline CDR1 is SGHDT and CDR2 YYEEEE. The V end was cut by 0 bases, the J end by 4 bases, with 11 bases between. The CDR3 loop spans 15 amino acids.

This chain uses TRBV28 with TRBJ2-2; a possible D gene is TRBD1 (6 bases). V lost 3 bases and J 2 bases, leaving 7 bases between the germline ends. Looked up from germline, CDR1 is MDHEN and CDR2 is SYDVKM. This CDR3 has 14 residues. CDR3 DNA sequence: TGTGCCAGCAGTTTGACAGGAAACACCGGGGAGCTGTTTTTT. The encoded protein is CASSLTGNTGELFF.

The chain uses TRBV6-5 and TRBJ1-2, with TRBD1 matching over 7 bases. Germline V gene sequence: CDR1 MNHEY, CDR2 SVGAGI. This CDR3 is 13 amino acids long. Losses at the gene ends were 6 bases for V and 4 bases for J; bases not matched to a gene: 5. CDR3 protein: CASRTGTAYGYTF. CDR3 coding DNA: TGTGCCAGCAGGACCGGGACAGCCTATGGCTACACCTTC.

Comments on this clone: The limits of the CDR3 on the DNA are not certain, so only TCRdb's listed CDR3 is given. The genes are TRBV4-1 and TRBJ2-3; the D call in the table, TRBD2, was not verified against the DNA. Termini included, the CDR3 measures 22 amino acids. CDR1 MGHRA and CDR2 YSYEKL come from the germline V gene. The CDR3 is CASSPGYFWPRDSSRDTDTQYF.

This chain links TRBV6-1 with TRBJ1-2; TRBD1 might be the D (6 bases). Germline CDR1 is MNHNS and CDR2 is SASEGT. The CDR3 extends over 15 amino acids. V lost 4 bases, J lost 4 bases, and 16 bases lay in between. CDR3 residues: CASSGSGARPYGYTF. The CDR3 DNA reads as TGTGCCAGCAGTGGATCAGGGGCGCGACCCTATGGCTACACCTTC.

In its sample, this clone was seen once. The chain joins TRBV19 to TRBJ1-5; D gene unclear. Germline lookup yields CDR1 LNHDA and CDR2 SQIVND (reference sequence). The germline V and J ends were trimmed by 0 bases and 3 bases, with 6 bases remaining between them. CDR3 length: 14 residues. For the CDR3, the DNA is TGTGCCAGTAGTATAGACCAGGTCAATCAGCCCCAGCATTTT. This sequence encodes CASSIDQVNQPQHF.

The rearrangement uses TRBV6-5 and TRBJ2-6; D gene ambiguous. The CDR3 extends over 14 amino acids. CDR1 is MNHEY and CDR2 is SVGAGI in the germline V gene. V was pared by 8 bases and J by 0 bases, with 8 bases between. In nucleotides, the CDR3 is TGTGCCAGCGGGCCACTCTCTGGGGCCAACGTCCTGACTTTC. Its translation is CASGPLSGANVLTF.